This TCR beta chain was sequenced in a study of OX40 agonist ivuxolimab in advanced cancers. Study results and caveats: At 0.1 to 3.0 mg/kg, CD4+ and CD8+ blood T cells expanded clonally by week 6.

Blood sampling took place at baseline, cycle 4 day 1, and cycle 7 day 1. The V end lost 4 bases, the J end lost 3 bases, and 13 bases lay between the germline ends. Germline V gene sequence: CDR1 LGHNA, CDR2 YSLEER. The CDR3 extends over 15 amino acids. On this clone itself: Its target is unknown.

TCRdb's copy holds only in-frame clones and misses some; the assay was immunoSEQ multiplex PCR. The sample lists under 25,000 clones, approximately 80% occurring once. This chain connects TRBV4-3 to TRBJ2-1, with D possibly called TRBD1 or TRBD2 (5 bases each). The starting material was CD4+ or CD8+ T cells sorted from blood, obtained in a trial of the OX40 agonist ivuxolimab. This sequence was found in an adult with an advanced solid tumor such as melanoma, head and neck, liver or kidney cancer. This chain's CDR3 is CASSLRDGHYNEQFF. CDR3 nucleotides: TGCGCCAGCAGCCTCCGGGACGGACACTACAATGAGCAGTTCTTC.